Presented here are 21 T cell receptor beta chains from one specimen sequenced in a study of OX40 agonist ivuxolimab in advanced cancers. The table came from immunoSEQ multiplex PCR; TCRdb's copy has only in-frame clones and leaves some out. The repertoire has tens of thousands of clones, 87% of them found once; the top ten carry about 2.7%. The source was CD4+ or CD8+ T cells sorted from blood, collected in a trial of the OX40 agonist ivuxolimab. The receptors here all came from an adult with an advanced solid tumor such as melanoma, head and neck, liver or kidney cancer.

CDR3 nucleotide sequence: TGCGCCAGCAGTGAGTCGGTGTCGGCAGGGAGCCACGAGCAGTACTTC. Translated: CASSESVSAGSHEQYF. J is TRBJ2-7 and V is TRBV10-2, with D possibly called TRBD1 or TRBD2 (5 bases each). Germline V gene data show CDR1 as WSHSY and CDR2 as SAAADI. V was cut by 0 bases and J by 5 bases, with 17 bases left in between. CDR3 size: 16 residues.

J is TRBJ2-1 and V is TRBV11-2, with 10 bases that match TRBD2. The V gene end was trimmed by 2 bases and the J gene end by 7 bases; junction bases not matched to a gene: 5. Germline CDR1 is SGHAT and CDR2 is FQNNGV. The CDR3 consists of 15 residues. The CDR3 here is CASSLLAGVWNEQFF. In nucleotides, the CDR3 is TGTGCCAGCAGCTTACTAGCGGGAGTGTGGAATGAGCAGTTCTTC.

This chain joins TRBV6-1 and TRBJ2-5; D not certain. The CDR3 is 14 residues long. V was pared by 7 bases and J by 7 bases, with 19 bases between. Germline V gene sequence: CDR1 MNHNS, CDR2 SASEGT. Here the CDR3 DNA reads TGTGCCAGCAACATCGAGACGACCGCCGGGACCCAGTACTTC. Protein sequence: CASNIETTAGTQYF.

The chain carries TRBV6-5 and TRBJ2-7, with unresolved D. The germline V and J ends were trimmed by 0 bases and 0 bases, with 6 bases remaining between them. The CDR3 covers 14 residues. CDR1 and CDR2 from the germline V gene are MNHEY and SVGAGI. In nucleotides, the CDR3 is TGTGCCAGCAGTTACTCAGGGCCCTCCTACGAGCAGTACTTC. Its translation is CASSYSGPSYEQYF.

The sample holds a few counts of this clone. The CDR3 loop reads CASSWRDFETQYF. CDR3 coding DNA: TGTGCCAGCAGCTGGCGGGATTTTGAGACCCAGTACTTC. The chain recombines TRBV5-4 with TRBJ2-5, with D possibly matching TRBD2 (6 bases). The V end was cut by 3 bases, the J end by 5 bases, with 11 bases between. CDR3 size: 13 residues. Germline CDR1 and CDR2: SGHNT and YYREEE (reference sequence).

The J gene is TRBJ2-3, the V gene TRBV7-6, with D possibly matching TRBD2 (6 bases). This CDR3 is 12 amino acids long. Germline loops: CDR1 SGHVS, CDR2 FNYEAQ. The CDR3 DNA sequence: TGTGCTTTCACGGGAGTATCAGATACGCAGTATTTT. As protein: CAFTGVSDTQYF. Full variable domain (rest looked up from reference TRBV7-6 and TRBJ2-3): GAGVSQSPRYKVTKRGQDVALRCDPISGHVSLYWYRQALGQGPEFLTYFNYEAQQDKSGLPNDRFSAERPEGSISTLTIQRTEQRDSAMYRCAFTGVSDTQYFGPGTRLTVL.

The chain couples TRBV4-1 to TRBJ1-2; TRBD1 might be the D (6 bases). V was trimmed by 4 bases and J by 7 bases, leaving 22 bases between them. Germline V lookup: CDR1 MGHRA, CDR2 YSYEKL. This CDR3 is 16 amino acids long. The CDR3 spells CASSLQGGNLAVGYTF. The CDR3 DNA sequence: TGCGCCAGCAGCCTACAAGGGGGGAACCTGGCGGTTGGCTACACCTTC.

The rearrangement uses TRBV7-3 and TRBJ1-1; D uncertain. The germline V and J ends were trimmed by 5 bases and 5 bases, with 12 bases remaining between them. The germline V gene has CDR1 SGHTA and CDR2 FQGTGA. The CDR3 has 13 residues. The CDR3 DNA is TGTGCCAGCAGCCCAAACCGAGGGACTGAAGCTTTCTTT. This codes for CASSPNRGTEAFF.

The chain links TRBV2 to TRBJ2-7, with 9 bases that match TRBD2. Losses at the gene ends were 4 bases for V and 2 bases for J; bases not matched to a gene: 3. The CDR3 covers 14 residues. Per germline, CDR1 SNHLY and CDR2 FYNNEI. The CDR3 protein is CASSATSGTYEQYF. DNA of the CDR3: TGTGCCAGCAGTGCGACTAGCGGAACCTACGAGCAGTACTTC.

The chain couples TRBV30 to TRBJ2-1; the D gene is possibly TRBD2 (6 bases). The germline V gene encodes CDR1 GTSNPN and CDR2 SVGIG (reference sequence). The ends were cut back, 3 bases at V and 9 bases at J, with 18 bases in the middle. The CDR3 is 14 amino acids. CDR3 nucleotide sequence: TGTGCCTGGAGCTATCTGGGGCCGCGGGGTGAGCAGTTCTTC. As protein: CAWSYLGPRGEQFF.

The gene calls are TRBV4-2 and TRBJ2-5; TRBD1 agrees at 9 bases. Germline lookup yields CDR1 LGHNA and CDR2 YNFKEQ. This CDR3 has 16 amino acids. With V trimmed by 3 bases and J by 4 bases, 9 bases remained unmatched. The CDR3 coding sequence is TGTGCCAGCAGCCAGGGACAGGGAGCGGGGTTAGAGACCCAGTACTTC. It encodes CASSQGQGAGLETQYF.

J is TRBJ2-1 and V is TRBV9, with no clear D. The V end was cut by 0 bases, the J end by 5 bases, with 12 bases between. The CDR3 sequence is 15 residues long. Germline V gene lookup returns CDR1 SGDLS and CDR2 YYNGEE. CDR3 nucleotides: TGTGCCAGCAGCGTAGAAGGAAGGCTAGACAATGAGCAGTTCTTC. Protein product: CASSVEGRLDNEQFF.

V usage is TRBV6-1 and J usage is TRBJ2-3, with a possible D match to TRBD2 (6 bases). Germline CDR1 reads MNHNS; CDR2 reads SASEGT. CDR3 size: 14 residues. Trimming stripped 6 bases from V and 1 base from J, with 11 bases between. The CDR3 nucleotides are TGTGCCAGCAGCCTCGGCGGGGGCACAGATACGCAGTATTTT. Encoded protein: CASSLGGGTDTQYF.

This clone is a singleton in its sample. V gene TRBV5-8 combines with J gene TRBJ1-4, with 9 bases fitting TRBD1. V shed 0 bases and J 7 bases; nucleotides not matched to a gene: 7. The CDR3 runs to 16 residues. The V gene's germline CDR1 is SGHTS and CDR2 YDEGEE. The CDR3 DNA is TGTGCCAGCAGCTTGGGGACCGGGACAGGGACTGAAAAACTGTTTTTT. This translates into CASSLGTGTGTEKLFF.

This clone was seen a handful of times. One junction end disagrees with the germline gene, perhaps due to a read error. The chain links TRBV19 to TRBJ1-5, with 7 bases fitting TRBD1. The V gene's germline CDR1 is LNHDA and CDR2 SQIVND (reference sequence). The CDR3 has 14 residues. CDR3 sequence reads: CASKGARGNQPQHF. In nucleotides, the CDR3 is TGTGCCAGTAAGGGGGCCAGGGGCAACCAGCCCCAGCATTTT. The full variable domain, its missing parts supplied by reference TRBV19 and TRBJ1-5, is DGGITQSPKYLFRKEGQNVTLSCEQNLNHDAMYWYRQDPGQGLRLIYYSQIVNDFQKGDIAEGYSVSREKKESFPLTVTSAQKNPTAFYLCASKGARGNQPQHFGDGTRLSIL.

V usage is TRBV30 and J usage is TRBJ2-6, with 8 bases matching TRBD1. The CDR3 has 17 amino acids. Germline V gives CDR1 GTSNPN, CDR2 SVGIG (reference sequence). V was pared by 0 bases and J by 1 base, with 5 bases of the junction left unmatched. The chain's CDR3 is CAWSVGRGRSGANVLTF. Here the CDR3 DNA reads TGTGCCTGGAGTGTGGGCAGGGGGCGGTCTGGGGCCAACGTCCTGACTTTC.

The CDR3 sequence: CASSFSGWVTGELFF. The CDR3 DNA sequence: TGTGCCAGCAGCTTTTCAGGGTGGGTCACCGGGGAGCTGTTTTTT. This chain joins TRBV5-6 and TRBJ2-2, with D possibly TRBD1 on 5 matching bases. This CDR3 comprises 15 residues. Germline V CDR1 and CDR2: SGHDT, YYEEEE. Deletions cut 2 bases from V and 4 bases from J, with 12 bases between.

This chain links TRBV15 with TRBJ2-5; D tentatively fits TRBD1 or TRBD2 (6 bases each). The V gene lost 1 base and the J gene lost 2 bases, with 8 bases spanning the gap. This CDR3 comprises 14 residues. Germline CDR1 reads LNHNV; CDR2 reads YYDKDF (reference sequence). The CDR3: CATSRVGGQETQYF. DNA of the CDR3: TGTGCCACCAGCAGAGTAGGGGGGCAAGAGACCCAGTACTTC.

The chain carries TRBV30 and TRBJ2-7, with TRBD1 as a possible D gene (6 bases). Germline-derived CDR1 and CDR2 are GTSNPN and SVGIG (reference sequence). The length of the CDR3 is 14 residues. The CDR3 protein is CAANPGTSTHEQYF. DNA of the CDR3: TGTGCTGCGAACCCCGGGACATCGACACACGAGCAGTACTTC.

The chain has TRBV7-2 and TRBJ1-1, with D uncertain. Germline CDR1 and CDR2: SGHTA and FQGNSA. The CDR3 length is 14 residues. Trimming left V 2 bases short and J 4 bases short, with 11 bases between. The CDR3 sequence: CASSLQGSGTEAFF. DNA for the CDR3: TGTGCCAGCAGCTTACAAGGGTCGGGCACTGAAGCTTTCTTT.

The chain couples TRBV28 to TRBJ1-1, with D uncertain. Germline CDR1 MDHEN, CDR2 SYDVKM. The CDR3 has 12 residues. V lost 3 bases and J 3 bases, leaving 5 bases between the germline ends. The CDR3 loop is CASSLLDTEAFF. The CDR3 DNA sequence: TGTGCCAGCAGTTTGTTGGACACTGAAGCTTTCTTT.